This TCR beta chain was retrieved from a study of beta chain features in type 1 diabetes (dated by TCRdb to 2016 to 2018). In the study overall: No differences in mean age, gender distribution, total cell number or subset yield were found between patients and healthy donors. A total of some 100,000,000 sorted cells were examined across all samples, and a strong correlation was observed between cell number per subset and RNA yield. The study compared the TCRB repertoires of sorted circulating CD4+ T cell subsets in recently diagnosed type 1 diabetes patients with those in matched healthy donors. Regulatory and stem cell-like memory subsets were isolated from only 8 patients and 8 healthy donors, whereas naive and central memory subsets came from all 30 or so donors. The investigation overall reported the following: Type 1 diabetes patients showed a moderate but significant shortening of TCRB CDR3 length in all four CD4+ subsets. Naive, central memory and regulatory TCRB repertoires appeared to be more similar among patients than among healthy donors. At VDJ recombination sites, patients with type 1 diabetes made fewer insertions and deleted more nucleotides, a pattern implying thymic rearrangement abnormalities. Shorter templates might be favored by PCR, yet because patient and control samples were amplified and corrected together, any such skew would affect both groups equally. Sequencing cDNA rather than genomic DNA could over-represent highly expressing activated cells, although activation and CD3 levels did not differ between groups. Because the HLA sub-analyses included only small numbers of individuals, any influence of HLA type on TCRB rearrangement was left unresolved.

Each donor gave one peripheral blood draw, approximately 100 mL on average, collected into heparinised tubes. Using a panel that included CD45RO, CCR7, CD25, CD127, CD95 and CD27, naive, central memory, regulatory and stem cell-like memory CD4+ T cells were sorted on a BD FACSAria II. Purity was above 95% for every sorted population. PBMCs were separated immediately by Lymphoprep density gradient centrifugation and were stained directly, without being cultured. So that batch effects would be minimized, each experiment stained and sorted samples in pairs, pairing one healthy donor with one patient. V is shortened by 0 bases, J by 9 bases, and the region joining them spans 13 bases. Including cysteine and phenylalanine, the CDR3 has 14 amino acids. Kept here is only the CDR3 DNA, which spans 42 bases and is read in frame from base 1. The germline V gene specifies SGHAT as CDR1 and FQNNGV as CDR2. Remarks on this clone: No antigen is known for it. There are no base qualities to consult, and no much larger clone falls within one base.

The entire isolated RNA was reverse transcribed using the High Capacity cDNA Reverse Transcription Kit, and thus expressed TCRB transcripts were sequenced. Naive, central memory and regulatory T cell samples underwent deep immunoSEQ sequencing, averaging roughly 3.4 million total reads per sample. Sorted cells were lysed in RLT buffer, and RNA was extracted using DNase-treated RNeasy Micro or Mini kits according to cell number. To prevent cross-contamination, each cell subset was processed individually, whereas patient and healthy donor samples were processed jointly. The immunoSEQ multiplex PCR was used to amplify TCRB sequences from cDNA, generating 87-bp fragments that spanned the CDR3 region. The amplicons were sequenced using the Illumina HiSeq platform. For the original study's pipeline: PCR bias was computationally corrected using synthetic template baselines, reads within Hamming distance 2 were collapsed, and singletons that could not be merged were discarded. By aligning reads against IMGT, V, D and J genes, CDR3 length, and insertions or deletions at six rearrangement sites were assigned. Clonotype counts were normalized to sorted cell number within each subset before computing true diversity and Gini coefficients with the tcR R package. The overlap coefficient, calculated on TCRB nucleotide sequences, was used to quantify repertoire sharing. The immuneACCESS repertoire file appears here via TCRdb, limited to in-frame rearrangements. These files lack a portion of the clones; in checked studies, under half of the deficit traces to unresolved V genes, and the cause of the others is not known. V, J and clone size derive from that table, while D and trimming were established from the DNA sequence. The sample data list nearly 350,000 clones, and roughly 8% of these were observed just once. The ten largest make up around 0.45% of the sample.

The sample consisted of central memory CD4+ T cells from blood. The sequence joins TRBV11-2 to TRBJ2-3; tentative D gene TRBD2, with 6 bases matching. This TCR was sampled from a woman between 18 and 30 years old in good health. The CDR3 region reads CASSLEPQTRTQYF. The base sequence is TGTGCCAGCAGCTTAGAGCCTCAGACTAGAACGCAGTATTTT.